This T cell receptor (beta chain) is drawn from a study of graft-versus-host responses after intestinal transplantation. Turning to the study itself: Each of the recipients got a multivisceral, liver-intestinal, or isolated intestinal transplant. Anti-thymocyte globulin induction preceded approximately three years of tacrolimus and steroid maintenance in all recipients.

Clones were read by immunoSEQ multiplex PCR, and TCRdb kept only the in-frame ones, dropping some. The repertoire has roughly 96,000 clones, roughly nine tenths of them found once; the top ten carry 0.4% to 0.5%. This CDR3 is 11 amino acids long. Deletions cut 7 bases from V and 7 bases from J, with 10 bases between. Study-level points and caveats: Some patients had graft-donor T cell macrochimerism, and their allografts showed high graft-versus-host to host-versus-graft clonal ratios. Recipient marrow showed GvH clones, some seen first in ileum or blood.

To note about this clone: Its cognate antigen is unknown.

This specimen was unstimulated CD8+ T cells sorted from spleen or lymph node cells, taken before intestinal transplant. This chain connects TRBV23-1 to TRBJ1-2, with TRBD1 as a possible D gene (5 bases). TRBV23-1 counts as an open reading frame of uncertain function. This TCR derives from a human donor who received an intestinal transplant. In DNA, the CDR3 is TGCGCCAGCACCAGGGATCTTGGCTACACCTTC. It is translated as CASTRDLGYTF.